One and the same sample provided the 15 T cell receptor beta chains below, sequenced in a study of CD8 T cells in Susac syndrome. Random hexamers were used to reverse transcribe an amount of about 0.45 to 1 ug RNA. TCRdb reprocessed the immunoSEQ multiplex PCR reads via MiXCR and lists one record per CDR3 protein. The sample shows fewer than 150,000 distinct CDR3 sequences, around 94% of them seen only once. The sequencing input was CD8+ T cells from PBMCs. Receptor source: a human donor in good health.

This chain joins TRBV29-1 and TRBJ2-3, with 8 positions matching TRBD2. Germline trimming cut 3 bases from V and 2 bases from J; bases unmatched to any gene: 16. The CDR3 totals 18 residues. CDR1 SQVTM and CDR2 ANQGSEA come from the germline V gene. CDR3 DNA: TGCAGCGTTGACCTATGGGGGCTAGCGGGCCCAGACACAGATACGCAGTATTTT. Encoded protein: CSVDLWGLAGPDTDTQYF.

This chain joins TRBV29-1 and TRBJ2-3; no firm D call. This CDR3 has 14 residues. V lost 1 base, J lost 5 bases, and 13 bases lay in between. Germline lookup yields CDR1 SQVTM and CDR2 ANQGSEA. CDR3 coding DNA: TGCAGCGTTGAAGTTGAAAATTCCGGAGATACGCAGTATTTT. It translates to CSVEVENSGDTQYF.

The genes are TRBV29-1 and TRBJ2-7; D is uncertain. Germline V gives CDR1 SQVTM, CDR2 ANQGSEA. Between the trimmed V and J ends, which lost 3 bases and 6 bases, there was a span of 15 bases. CDR3 length: 13 amino acids. The CDR3 DNA reads TGCAGCGTTGATGATGGGGAATCCACCGAGCAGTACTTC. As protein: CSVDDGESTEQYF.

The rearrangement joins TRBV9 to TRBJ2-1, with 8 nucleotides matching TRBD2. There are 16 residues in the CDR3. With V trimmed by 0 bases and J by 3 bases, 5 bases remained unmatched. Germline loops: CDR1 SGDLS, CDR2 YYNGEE. The CDR3 protein is CASSVGSGRIYNEQFF. The CDR3 DNA sequence: TGTGCCAGCAGCGTAGGAAGCGGGAGAATCTACAATGAGCAGTTCTTC. Full variable domain (remainder filled in from reference TRBV9 and TRBJ2-1): DSGVTQTPKHLITATGQRVTLRCSPRSGDLSVYWYQQSLDQGLQFLIQYYNGEERAKGNILERFSAQQFPDLHSELNLSSLELGDSALYFCASSVGSGRIYNEQFFGPGTRLTVL.

V and J are TRBV24-1 and TRBJ2-2, with D possibly being TRBD1 or TRBD2 (5 bases each). The CDR3 extends over 15 amino acids. V lost 7 bases and J lost 0, with 11 bases in between. Germline V CDR1 and CDR2: KGHDR, SFDVKD. CDR3 nucleotide sequence: TGTGCCACCAGACCGGGACGGTCGAACACCGGGGAGCTGTTTTTT. Amino acid sequence: CATRPGRSNTGELFF.

The chain's CDR3 is CASEGLDAQYF. The CDR3 coding sequence is TGTGCCAGCGAAGGACTGGATGCGCAGTATTTT. J is TRBJ2-3 and V is TRBV27, with D possibly being TRBD2 (5 bases). The CDR3 is 11 amino acids. Trimming took off 8 bases at V and 10 bases at J, with 13 bases between the two ends. Germline CDR1 and CDR2: MNHEY and SMNVEV (reference sequence).

The J gene is TRBJ2-1, the V gene TRBV20-1, with TRBD2 matching over 8 bases. Germline assignment: CDR1 DFQATT and CDR2 SNEGSKA (reference sequence). V dropped 6 bases and J dropped 2; count of bases not matched to a gene: 6. The CDR3 has 14 residues. The CDR3 region has the DNA TGCAGTGCCAGGACTAGCCTCACCTACAATGAGCAGTTCTTC. Its translation is CSARTSLTYNEQFF.

V and J are TRBV29-1 and TRBJ2-7; possible D gene TRBD1, 5 bases. Germline-derived CDR1 and CDR2 are SQVTM and ANQGSEA. V was trimmed by 3 bases and J by 5 bases, leaving 17 bases between them. This CDR3 has 14 residues. DNA of the CDR3: TGCAGCGTTGACCTAAGGGGTACCTCTGACGAGCAGTACTTC. This gives the protein CSVDLRGTSDEQYF.

The chain carries TRBV28 and TRBJ1-1; no firm D call. Germline V gene lookup returns CDR1 MDHEN and CDR2 SYDVKM. V was pared by 7 bases and J by 2 bases, with 14 bases between. CDR3 size: 14 residues. The CDR3 spells CASTLAAGNTEAFF. For the CDR3, the DNA is TGTGCCAGCACGCTTGCGGCCGGAAACACTGAAGCTTTCTTT.

This chain connects TRBV7-8 to TRBJ2-3; a possible D gene is TRBD2 (5 bases). There are 14 residues in the CDR3. Per the germline V gene, CDR1 is SGHVS and CDR2 is FQNEAQ. V lost 1 base, J lost 6 bases, and 11 bases lay in between. This CDR3 reads CASSLVALVDTQYF. DNA for the CDR3: TGTGCCAGCAGCTTAGTAGCGCTCGTGGATACGCAGTATTTT.

This sequence joins TRBV9 and TRBJ1-3; D is uncertain. The CDR3 is made up of 13 amino acids. From germline, CDR1 is SGDLS and CDR2 YYNGEE. V lost 0 bases and J lost 15, with 16 bases in between. CDR3 sequence: CASSVATWESKYF. DNA for the CDR3: TGTGCCAGCAGCGTAGCTACCTGGGAATCAAAATATTTT.

CDR3: CASSLAPWTSGRAYEQFF. In DNA form, the CDR3 reads TGTGCCAGCAGTTTAGCCCCCTGGACTAGCGGGAGGGCCTATGAGCAGTTCTTC. The chain is built from TRBV27 and TRBJ2-1; TRBD2 agrees at 15 bases. Germline V gene lookup returns CDR1 MNHEY and CDR2 SMNVEV (reference sequence). The junction had 10 bases not matched to a gene; V was cut back by 2 bases and J by 8 bases. The CDR3 runs 18 residues.

V usage is TRBV3-1 and J usage is TRBJ2-4; 10 nucleotides align to TRBD1. The CDR3 contains 16 residues. The germline V gene encodes CDR1 LGHDT and CDR2 YNNKEL (reference sequence). J lost 8 bases, V lost 3 bases, and 10 bases had no gene match. In DNA, the CDR3 is TGTGCCAGCAGCCACCCCGGGACAGGGGTGCATCACATTCAGTACTTC. It yields the protein CASSHPGTGVHHIQYF.

The chain joins TRBV7-3 to TRBJ2-3; D is possibly TRBD1 or TRBD2 (5 bases each). This CDR3 comprises 17 residues. The V gene's germline CDR1 is SGHTA and CDR2 FQGTGA. Trimming removed 5 bases from V and 2 bases from J, with 20 bases in between. In DNA, the CDR3 is TGTGCCAGCAGCCAACATTTGGGAGACGGACACACAGATACGCAGTATTTT. It specifies CASSQHLGDGHTDTQYF.

The CDR3 nucleotides read TGTGCCAGCAGCGATCCGGTGGCCTCTGGGGCCAACGTCCTGACTTTC. Its protein is CASSDPVASGANVLTF. The rearrangement joins TRBV9 to TRBJ2-6; D not resolved. The length of the CDR3 is 16 residues. CDR1 is SGDLS, CDR2 YYNGEE, per germline. The germline V and J ends were trimmed by 3 bases and 0 bases, with 10 bases remaining between them.